The 23 T cell receptor beta chains listed next were all sequenced from one sample in a study of Tregs in tolerant kidney transplant recipients. Clones were read by immunoSEQ multiplex PCR, and TCRdb kept only the in-frame ones, dropping some. The sample has 90,000 or so clones; over 85% are singletons. Recipients received nonmyeloablative bone marrow transplants from related graft donors, with transient mixed chimerism. The sequencing used CD4+ T cells from blood (PBMCs), collected 12 months after the transplant. The receptors here all came from a human patient who received a combined kidney and bone marrow transplant. Some T cells may have originated in the graft donor.

V is TRBV27 and J is TRBJ2-7, with D possibly matching TRBD1 (6 bases). CDR3 size: 14 residues. V lost 2 bases to trimming and J lost 3 bases, with 11 bases between them. Germline lookup yields CDR1 MNHEY and CDR2 SMNVEV (reference sequence). The CDR3 region is CASSLNTGLYEQYF. Written as DNA, the CDR3 is TGTGCCAGCAGTTTAAATACAGGGCTCTACGAGCAGTACTTC.

This chain uses TRBV18 with TRBJ1-6, with 9 bases that match TRBD1. J was trimmed by 13 bases and V by 4 bases; bases with no gene match: 8. Germline V gene data show CDR1 as KGHSH and CDR2 as LQKENI. The CDR3 is made up of 14 amino acids. Here the CDR3 reads CASSHRGPIVPLHF. In nucleotides, the CDR3 is TGTGCCAGCTCACACAGGGGGCCCATAGTGCCCCTCCACTTT.

V and J are TRBV19 and TRBJ1-2, with D possibly TRBD1 on 6 matching bases. This CDR3 has 18 residues. V was trimmed by 0 bases and J by 0 bases, leaving 17 bases between them. Germline loops: CDR1 LNHDA, CDR2 SQIVND (reference sequence). This chain's CDR3 is CASSIDPLRQETNYGYTF. The CDR3 coding sequence is TGTGCCAGTAGTATAGATCCCCTACGACAGGAGACTAACTATGGCTACACCTTC. Combining the CDR3 with reference TRBV19 and TRBJ1-2 gives the whole variable domain DGGITQSPKYLFRKEGQNVTLSCEQNLNHDAMYWYRQDPGQGLRLIYYSQIVNDFQKGDIAEGYSVSREKKESFPLTVTSAQKNPTAFYLCASSIDPLRQETNYGYTFGSGTRLTVV.

This chain links TRBV9 with TRBJ2-1; 11 bases map to TRBD2. CDR1 SGDLS and CDR2 YYNGEE come from the germline V gene. This CDR3 is built from 16 residues. V gave up 0 bases and J gave up 3 bases; unmatched junction bases: 2. The CDR3 nucleotides are TGTGCCAGCAGCGTAGCTGGGACTAGCGGCTACAATGAGCAGTTCTTC. This codes for CASSVAGTSGYNEQFF.

Of note for this clone: Mismatch with germline at one junction end may stem from a read error. Other DNA variants within this sample encode the same CDR3. The DNA of the CDR3 is TGTGCCAGCAGCCCCGGCTGGGGGGATTCCCCCCTCCACTTT. Its translation: CASSPGWGDSPLHF. The rearrangement joins TRBV6-5 to TRBJ1-6; tentatively, D is TRBD1 (5 bases). This CDR3 has 14 amino acids. Per germline, CDR1 MNHEY and CDR2 SVGAGI.

The rearrangement joins TRBV6-1 to TRBJ1-2, with no clear D. Germline CDR1 and CDR2: MNHNS and SASEGT. The CDR3 totals 12 residues. V lost 6 bases, J lost 1 base, and 6 bases lay in between. The CDR3 loop is CASRRVNYGYTF. For the CDR3, the DNA is TGTGCCAGCAGGCGAGTTAACTATGGCTACACCTTC.

The chain links TRBV5-1 to TRBJ1-4; D unclear. V lost 4 bases and J 0 bases, leaving 7 bases between the germline ends. This CDR3 has 14 residues. Germline V gene lookup returns CDR1 SGHRS and CDR2 YFSETQ. The CDR3 region is CASSPLSTNEKLFF. As DNA, the CDR3 is TGCGCCAGCAGCCCGTTATCAACTAATGAAAAACTGTTTTTT.

The rearrangement uses TRBV15 and TRBJ2-5, with 13 bases that match TRBD2. After removal of 4 bases from V and 5 bases from J, the junction contained 4 bases not matched to a gene. The CDR3 runs 15 residues. Germline loops: CDR1 LNHNV, CDR2 YYDKDF (reference sequence). In DNA, the CDR3 is TGTGCCACCAGCATAGCGACTAGCGGGGGGGAGACCCAGTACTTC. Its translation is CATSIATSGGETQYF.

The chain joins TRBV15 to TRBJ2-3, with TRBD2 matching over 7 bases. The CDR3 sequence is 15 residues long. Germline V gives CDR1 LNHNV, CDR2 YYDKDF (reference sequence). The J segment lost 2 bases and the V segment lost 1 base, leaving 3 bases of the junction unmatched. CDR3: CATSRARGDTDTQYF. Here the CDR3 DNA reads TGTGCCACCAGCAGAGCTCGGGGGGACACAGATACGCAGTATTTT.

The chain is built from TRBV15 and TRBJ1-1; no definite D call. Trimming removed 0 bases at V and 3 bases at J, with 5 bases between. Per the germline V gene, CDR1 is LNHNV and CDR2 is YYDKDF (reference sequence). CDR3 length equals 13 residues. The CDR3 DNA is TGTGCCACCAGCAGAGATCCCGACACTGAAGCTTTCTTT. This encodes CATSRDPDTEAFF. Full variable domain (missing parts from reference TRBV15 and TRBJ1-1): DAMVIQNPRYQVTQFGKPVTLSCSQTLNHNVMYWYQQKSSQAPKLLFHYYDKDFNNEADTPDNFQSRRPNTSFCFLDIRSPGLGDTAMYLCATSRDPDTEAFFGQGTRLTVV.

This clone was observed a few times. The chain is built from TRBV9 and TRBJ1-2; D remains ambiguous. The germline V gene encodes CDR1 SGDLS and CDR2 YYNGEE. The CDR3 consists of 15 residues. The V end lost 4 bases, the J end lost 5 bases, and 18 bases lay between the germline ends. CDR3 sequence: CASSPHRGGGYGYTF. The CDR3 DNA reads as TGTGCCAGCAGCCCCCACCGGGGTGGCGGTTATGGCTACACCTTC.

The genes are TRBV29-1 and TRBJ1-3, with 8 bases identical to TRBD1. Unmatched junction bases numbered 2, after V lost 6 bases and J lost 4 bases. Germline V gene lookup returns CDR1 SQVTM and CDR2 ANQGSEA. The CDR3 totals 12 residues. The chain's CDR3 is CSVRGLGNTIYF. Here the CDR3 DNA reads TGCAGCGTCAGGGGGCTCGGAAACACCATATATTTT.

The chain combines TRBV7-6 with TRBJ2-7; D unclear. CDR1 and CDR2 from the germline V gene are SGHVS and FNYEAQ. CDR3 length: 13 residues. V was trimmed by 2 bases and J by 6 bases, leaving 11 bases between them. This chain's CDR3 is CASSLLVQSEQYF. The CDR3 DNA follows: TGTGCCAGCAGCTTACTCGTGCAGTCCGAGCAGTACTTC.

This chain connects TRBV25-1 to TRBJ1-6; TRBD1 matches 8 bases. From germline, CDR1 is MGHDK and CDR2 SYGVNS. Losses at the gene ends were 4 bases for V and 6 bases for J; bases not matched to a gene: 8. The CDR3 length is 16 residues. CDR3 sequence reads: CASSGDRPPFNSPLHF. CDR3 coding DNA: TGTGCCAGCAGTGGGGACAGGCCACCTTTTAATTCACCCCTCCACTTT.

The chain is built from TRBV5-4 and TRBJ2-2, with a tentative D call TRBD1 (5 bases). The CDR3 has 13 amino acids. Germline assignment: CDR1 SGHNT and CDR2 YYREEE (reference sequence). Trimming took off 0 bases at V and 5 bases at J, with 5 bases between the two ends. The CDR3 reads CASSLAGTGELFF. The DNA of the CDR3 is TGTGCCAGCAGCTTGGCAGGGACCGGGGAGCTGTTTTTT. Combining the CDR3 with reference TRBV5-4 and TRBJ2-2 gives the whole variable domain ETGVTQSPTHLIKTRGQQVTLRCSSQSGHNTVSWYQQALGQGPQFIFQYYREEENGRGNFPPRFSGLQFPNYSSELNVNALELDDSALYLCASSLAGTGELFFGEGSRLTVL.

The V and J genes are TRBV18 and TRBJ2-5; a possible D gene is TRBD2 (5 bases). V was trimmed by 5 bases and J by 2 bases, leaving 9 bases between them. Germline V CDR1 and CDR2: KGHSH, LQKENI. This CDR3 has 13 amino acids. CDR3 nucleotides: TGTGCCAGCTCAACCGGACTTCAAGAGACCCAGTACTTC. It specifies CASSTGLQETQYF.

The V and J genes are TRBV30 and TRBJ2-5; a possible D gene is TRBD2 (5 bases). This CDR3 region has 12 residues. Germline V gene lookup returns CDR1 GTSNPN and CDR2 SVGIG (reference sequence). V lost 5 bases and J lost 4, with 11 bases in between. This CDR3 reads CAWVGVGETQYF. The CDR3 DNA reads as TGTGCCTGGGTGGGAGTTGGAGAGACCCAGTACTTC.

The chain carries TRBV19 and TRBJ2-7, with a tentative D call TRBD1 (6 bases). This CDR3 region has 16 residues. Germline lookup yields CDR1 LNHDA and CDR2 SQIVND (reference sequence). V lost 8 bases and J lost 2, with 22 bases in between. The CDR3 DNA sequence: TGTGCCAGTTCTGCCCCTCCTTCGGGACAAGCCTACGAGCAGTACTTC. Protein sequence: CASSAPPSGQAYEQYF. Based on the CDR3 plus reference TRBV19 and TRBJ2-7, the full variable domain is DGGITQSPKYLFRKEGQNVTLSCEQNLNHDAMYWYRQDPGQGLRLIYYSQIVNDFQKGDIAEGYSVSREKKESFPLTVTSAQKNPTAFYLCASSAPPSGQAYEQYFGPGTRLTVT.

The chain uses TRBV18 and TRBJ2-2; perhaps TRBD2 as D (6 bases). CDR1 is KGHSH, CDR2 LQKENI, per germline. The germline V and J ends were trimmed by 0 bases and 6 bases, with 11 bases remaining between them. This CDR3 has 15 amino acids. The CDR3 region is CASSPPLSGAGELFF. CDR3 nucleotide sequence: TGTGCCAGCTCACCACCGTTATCGGGGGCCGGGGAGCTGTTTTTT. The full variable domain, completed using reference TRBV18 and TRBJ2-2, is NAGVMQNPRHLVRRRGQEARLRCSPMKGHSHVYWYRQLPEEGLKFMVYLQKENIIDESGMPKERFSAEFPKEGPSILRIQQVVRGDSAAYFCASSPPLSGAGELFFGEGSRLTVL.

The rearrangement uses TRBV4-2 and TRBJ1-2; 9 positions match TRBD1. Per the germline V gene, CDR1 is LGHNA and CDR2 is YNFKEQ. Germline trimming cut 4 bases from V and 6 bases from J; bases unmatched to any gene: 9. The CDR3 runs 15 residues. The chain's CDR3 is CASSPPSDRGHGYTF. The CDR3 DNA follows: TGTGCCAGCAGCCCCCCATCGGACAGGGGCCATGGCTACACCTTC.

This rearrangement joins TRBV10-3 to TRBJ1-2; 8 bases line up with TRBD1. The CDR3 is 13 residues long. V shed 10 bases and J 7 bases; nucleotides not matched to a gene: 11. Germline CDR1 is ENHRY and CDR2 is SYGVKD. The CDR3 DNA sequence: TGTGCCACCACGGCCACCCAGGGGGCTGGCTACACCTTC. Translation: CATTATQGAGYTF.

J is TRBJ2-1 and V is TRBV7-8; the match to TRBD2 covers 10 bases. J gave up 5 bases and V 7 bases, and 2 bases lay outside the gene matches. The CDR3 consists of 13 residues. Germline CDR1 and CDR2: SGHVS and FQNEAQ. CDR3 DNA sequence: TGTGCCAGCACCGGACTAGCGGACAATGAGCAGTTCTTC. This gives the protein CASTGLADNEQFF.

V gene TRBV25-1 combines with J gene TRBJ2-3; possible D gene TRBD2, 6 bases. CDR1 is MGHDK, CDR2 SYGVNS, per germline. The CDR3 covers 13 residues. The germline V and J ends were trimmed by 2 bases and 3 bases, with 6 bases remaining between them. CDR3 DNA: TGTGCCAGCAGTGAAGGGGGGACAGATACGCAGTATTTT. It codes for CASSEGGTDTQYF.